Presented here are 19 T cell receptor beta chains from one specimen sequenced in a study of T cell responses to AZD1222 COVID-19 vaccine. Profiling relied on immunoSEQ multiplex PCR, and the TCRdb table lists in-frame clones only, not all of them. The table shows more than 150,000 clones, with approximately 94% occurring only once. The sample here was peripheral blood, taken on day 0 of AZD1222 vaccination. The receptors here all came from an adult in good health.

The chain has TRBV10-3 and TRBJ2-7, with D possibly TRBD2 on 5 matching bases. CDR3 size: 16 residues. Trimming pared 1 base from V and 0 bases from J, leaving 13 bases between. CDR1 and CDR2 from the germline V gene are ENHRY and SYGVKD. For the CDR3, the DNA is TGTGCCATCAGTGAGTTCCCCGGAGAGGGCTCCTACGAGCAGTACTTC. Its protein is CAISEFPGEGSYEQYF.

The chain's CDR3 is CASSLPGPGPNYGYTF. In nucleotides, the CDR3 is TGTGCCAGCAGTTTACCAGGGCCCGGACCGAACTATGGCTACACCTTC. The rearrangement uses TRBV28 and TRBJ1-2; TRBD1 might be the D (5 bases). Germline V gene data show CDR1 as MDHEN and CDR2 as SYDVKM. Between the trimmed V and J ends, which lost 2 bases and 2 bases, there was a span of 15 bases. The CDR3 is 16 amino acids.

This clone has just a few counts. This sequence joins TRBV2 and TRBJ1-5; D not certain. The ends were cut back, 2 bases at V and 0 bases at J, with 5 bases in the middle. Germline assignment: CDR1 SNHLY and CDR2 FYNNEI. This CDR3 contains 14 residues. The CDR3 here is CASSESYSNQPQHF. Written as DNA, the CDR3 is TGTGCCAGCAGTGAATCGTATAGCAATCAGCCCCAGCATTTT. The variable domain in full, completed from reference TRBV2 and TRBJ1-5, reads EPEVTQTPSHQVTQMGQEVILRCVPISNHLYFYWYRQILGQKVEFLVSFYNNEISEKSEIFDDQFSVERPDGSNFTLKIRSTKLEDSAMYFCASSESYSNQPQHFGDGTRLSIL.

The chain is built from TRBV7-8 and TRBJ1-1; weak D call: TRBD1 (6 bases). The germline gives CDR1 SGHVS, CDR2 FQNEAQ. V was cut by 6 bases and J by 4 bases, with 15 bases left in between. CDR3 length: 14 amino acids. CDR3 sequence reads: CASRPRGGGTEAFF. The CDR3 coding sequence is TGTGCCAGCAGACCAAGAGGAGGGGGCACTGAAGCTTTCTTT.

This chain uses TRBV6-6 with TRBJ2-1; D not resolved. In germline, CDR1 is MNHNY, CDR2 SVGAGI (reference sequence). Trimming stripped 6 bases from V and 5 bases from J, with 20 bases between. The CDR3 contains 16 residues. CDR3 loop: CASSPPRRARDNEQFF. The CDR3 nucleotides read TGTGCCAGCAGCCCCCCCAGAAGGGCCAGAGACAATGAGCAGTTCTTC.

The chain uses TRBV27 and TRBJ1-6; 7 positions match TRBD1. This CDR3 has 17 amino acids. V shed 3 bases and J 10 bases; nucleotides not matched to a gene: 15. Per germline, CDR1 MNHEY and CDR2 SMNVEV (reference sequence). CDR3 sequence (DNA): TGTGCCAGCAGTTTGGGAGACCCAGACAGGGAGGTCTCACCCCTCCACTTT. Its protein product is CASSLGDPDREVSPLHF.

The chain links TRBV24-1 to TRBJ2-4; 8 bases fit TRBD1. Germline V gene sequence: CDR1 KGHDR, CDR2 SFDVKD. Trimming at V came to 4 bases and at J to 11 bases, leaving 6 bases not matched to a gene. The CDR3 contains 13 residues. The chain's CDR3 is CATSERQGLVQYF. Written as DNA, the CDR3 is TGTGCCACCAGTGAGAGACAGGGGTTAGTTCAGTACTTC.

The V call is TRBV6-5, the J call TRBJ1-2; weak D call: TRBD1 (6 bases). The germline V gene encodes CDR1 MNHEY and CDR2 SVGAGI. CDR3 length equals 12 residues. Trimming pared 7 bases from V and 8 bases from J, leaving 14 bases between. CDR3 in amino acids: CASNRAGEGYTF. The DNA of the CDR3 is TGTGCCAGCAATCGGGCAGGGGAAGGCTACACCTTC.

The CDR3: CASSDVTGKNSPLHF. In nucleotides, the CDR3 is TGTGCCAGCAGTGATGTCACAGGGAAAAATTCACCCCTCCACTTT. This sequence joins TRBV6-1 and TRBJ1-6; D is possibly TRBD1 (6 bases). Trimming left V 3 bases short and J 7 bases short, with 13 bases between. This CDR3 contains 15 residues. CDR1 is MNHNS, CDR2 SASEGT, per germline.

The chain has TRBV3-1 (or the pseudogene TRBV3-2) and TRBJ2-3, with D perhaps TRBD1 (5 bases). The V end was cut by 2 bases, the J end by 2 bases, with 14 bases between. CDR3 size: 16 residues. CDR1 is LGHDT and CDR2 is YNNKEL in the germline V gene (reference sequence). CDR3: CASSQNLRGDTDTQYF. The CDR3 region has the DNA TGTGCCAGCAGCCAAAATCTAAGGGGCGACACAGATACGCAGTATTTT.

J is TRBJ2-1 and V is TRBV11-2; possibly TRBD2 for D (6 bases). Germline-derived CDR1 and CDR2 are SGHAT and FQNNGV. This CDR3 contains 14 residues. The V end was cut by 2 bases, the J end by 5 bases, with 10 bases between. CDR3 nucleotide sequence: TGTGCCAGCAGCTTAAGCGGGCCCGACAATGAGCAGTTCTTC. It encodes CASSLSGPDNEQFF.

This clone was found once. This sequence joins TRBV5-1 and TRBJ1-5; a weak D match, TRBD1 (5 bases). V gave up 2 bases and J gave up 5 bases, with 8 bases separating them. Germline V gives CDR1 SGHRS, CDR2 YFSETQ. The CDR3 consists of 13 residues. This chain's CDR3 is CASSFGADQPQHF. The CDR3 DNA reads TGCGCCAGCAGCTTTGGGGCGGATCAGCCCCAGCATTTT.

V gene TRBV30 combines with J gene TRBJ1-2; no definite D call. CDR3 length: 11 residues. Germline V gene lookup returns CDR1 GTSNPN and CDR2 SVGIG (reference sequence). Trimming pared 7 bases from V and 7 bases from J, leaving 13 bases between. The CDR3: CALEGGPGYTF. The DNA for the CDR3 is TGTGCCTTGGAGGGCGGGCCTGGCTACACCTTC.

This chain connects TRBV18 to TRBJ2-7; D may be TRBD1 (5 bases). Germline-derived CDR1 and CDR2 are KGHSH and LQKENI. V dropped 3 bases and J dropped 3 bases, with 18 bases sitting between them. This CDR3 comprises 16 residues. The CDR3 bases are TGTGCCAGCTCACCGAACACAGGTGGACCTCTCTACGAGCAGTACTTC. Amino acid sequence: CASSPNTGGPLYEQYF.

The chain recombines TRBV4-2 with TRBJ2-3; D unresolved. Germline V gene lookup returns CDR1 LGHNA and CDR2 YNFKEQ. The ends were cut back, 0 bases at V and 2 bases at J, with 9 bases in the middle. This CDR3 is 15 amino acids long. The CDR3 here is CASSQDGRNTDTQYF. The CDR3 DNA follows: TGTGCCAGCAGCCAAGACGGGCGGAACACAGATACGCAGTATTTT.

CDR3 nucleotide sequence: TGTGCCAGCAGCCCACTAGCGGGAGGGGGTTACGCCGGGGAGCTGTTTTTT. Residues: CASSPLAGGGYAGELFF. The J gene is TRBJ2-2, the V gene TRBV7-9; TRBD2 aligns across 13 bases. V was pared by 5 bases and J by 6 bases, with 9 bases of the junction left unmatched. The CDR3 contains 17 residues. Germline CDR1 reads SEHNR; CDR2 reads FQNEAQ (reference sequence).

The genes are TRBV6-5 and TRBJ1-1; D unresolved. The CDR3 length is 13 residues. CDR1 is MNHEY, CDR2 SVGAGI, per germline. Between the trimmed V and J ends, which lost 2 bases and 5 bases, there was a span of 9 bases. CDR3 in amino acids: CASSYDMRTEAFF. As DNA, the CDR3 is TGTGCCAGCAGTTACGACATGAGGACTGAAGCTTTCTTT.

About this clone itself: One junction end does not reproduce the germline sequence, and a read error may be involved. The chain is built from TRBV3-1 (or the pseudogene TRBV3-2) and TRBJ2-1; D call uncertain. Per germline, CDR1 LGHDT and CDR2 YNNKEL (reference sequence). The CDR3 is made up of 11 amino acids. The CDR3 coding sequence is TGTGCCACCAGCTCCTACAATGAGCAGTTCTTC. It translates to CATSSYNEQFF.

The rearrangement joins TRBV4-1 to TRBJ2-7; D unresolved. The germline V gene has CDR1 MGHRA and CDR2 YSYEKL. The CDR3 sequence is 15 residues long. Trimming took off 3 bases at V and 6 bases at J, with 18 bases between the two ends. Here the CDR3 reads CASSHPSSDSGEQYF. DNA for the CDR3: TGCGCCAGCAGCCACCCATCGTCAGATTCGGGCGAGCAGTACTTC.